The T cell receptor (beta chain) under discussion was sequenced for a study of CD4+ T cells in melanoma. Produced via immunoSEQ multiplex PCR; TCRdb's table is partial and in-frame only. The sample has almost 15,000 clones, around 80% seen once. Regarding this clone: Its antigen is unknown.

Study-wide points: CD8+ T cell, macrophage and B cell function reportedly correlated with neoantigen-specific CD4+ T cells.

CDR3 length: 16 amino acids. Trimming cost V 7 bases and J 4 bases, with 22 bases left between them. Germline V CDR1 and CDR2: SEHNR, FQNEAQ (reference sequence). The TCR comes from a human donor with melanoma. Sequenced sample: cells from a culture (not recorded whether cultured in vitro). The chain links TRBV7-9 to TRBJ1-1; the D is unclear. The CDR3 DNA is TGTGCCAGCACCGTAACTTTCGGTGTTTCTGGCACTGAAGCTTTCTTT. Encoded protein: CASTVTFGVSGTEAFF.